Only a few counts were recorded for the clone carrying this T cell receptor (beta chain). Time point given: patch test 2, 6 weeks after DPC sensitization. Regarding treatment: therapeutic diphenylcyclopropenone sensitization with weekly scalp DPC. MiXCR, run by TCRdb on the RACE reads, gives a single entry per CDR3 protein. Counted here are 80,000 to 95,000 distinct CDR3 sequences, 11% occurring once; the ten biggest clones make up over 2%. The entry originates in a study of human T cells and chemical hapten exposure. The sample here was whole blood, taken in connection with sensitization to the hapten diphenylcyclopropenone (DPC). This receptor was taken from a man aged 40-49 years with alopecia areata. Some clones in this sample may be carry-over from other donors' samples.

CDR3 in DNA: TGTGCCAGCAGCCCAGAACGGGACGGGAGCTCCTACGAGCAGTACGTC. It translates to CASSPERDGSSYEQYV. The rearrangement links TRBV7-3 to TRBJ2-7; maybe TRBD2 (6 bases). This CDR3 has 16 residues. Looked up from germline, CDR1 is SGHTA and CDR2 is FQGTGA. Trimming took off 5 bases at V and 0 bases at J, with 17 bases between the two ends.